Listed below are T cell receptor beta chains from one sample, sequenced in a study of cytomegalovirus exposure and HLA in healthy donors. Generated by immunoSEQ multiplex PCR, the TCRdb table keeps only in-frame clones and is missing some. Counted here are around 150,000 clones, around 82% occurring once; the ten biggest clones make up about 9.4%. The sample was PBMCs. The source of these receptors is a young man in good health and CMV-seropositive. The CDR3 runs from the conserved cysteine through the conserved F or W. D genes are given only for firm matches. Some rows have no size entry. The others give once, few or many, or a class for an expanded clone.

j_call clone_size v_call d_call cdr3_nt cdr3_aa
TRBJ2-2 NA TRBV7-2 TRBD2 TGTGCCAGCAGCTTAGCCGGGACTAGTCTTGCCGGGGAGCTGTTTTTT CASSLAGTSLAGELFF
TRBJ1-6 NA TRBV5-1 NA TGCGCCAGCAGCTTGGATCCAGGGAACAATTCACCCCTCCACTTT CASSLDPGNNSPLHF
TRBJ2-1 NA TRBV5-1 TRBD2 TGCGCCAGCAGCCAGCAACAGGGTCCGCTAGCGGGTGAGCAGTTCTTC CASSQQQGPLAGEQFF
TRBJ1-5 NA TRBV9 TRBD1 TGTGCCAGCAGCGGGACAGGCTCTTATCAGCCCCAGCATTTT CASSGTGSYQPQHF
TRBJ2-3 NA TRBV4-3 NA TGCGCCAGCAGCCAAGAACTAGTCACCCCAGATACGCAGTATTTT CASSQELVTPDTQYF
TRBJ1-4 few TRBV5-6 TRBD1 TGTGCCAGCAGCTTGGGTAACAGGGGGCAAGGTGAAAAACTGTTTTTT CASSLGNRGQGEKLFF
TRBJ1-1 once TRBV30 TRBD1 TGTGCCTGGAGTGTAACCAGGGGGAAATCTTTCTTT CAWSVTRGKSFF
TRBJ1-5 few TRBV5-5 TRBD1 TGTGCCAGCAGCGGGCGACAGGGCGGGAATCAGCCCCAGCATTTT CASSGRQGGNQPQHF
TRBJ1-2 NA TRBV7-8 NA TGTGCCAGCAGCCCTTCGAGACAGGAATCGCCCCAGGCCTTC CASSPSRQESPQAF
TRBJ1-1 NA TRBV30 TRBD1 TGTGCCTGGAGGGACAGGGAGAACACTGAAGCTTTCTTT CAWRDRENTEAFF
TRBJ2-7 NA TRBV9 TRBD1 TGTGCCAGCAGCGCGGGGGACAGGTACGAGCAGTACTTC CASSAGDRYEQYF
TRBJ2-6 NA TRBV28 NA TGTGCCAGCAGTTTAGCCCTAGGGGCCAACGTCCTGACTTTC CASSLALGANVLTF
TRBJ2-7 NA TRBV19 TRBD1 TGTGCCAGTAGTGTGACAGGGGGAGGCTTCTCCTACGAGCAGTACTTC CASSVTGGGFSYEQYF
TRBJ2-1 many TRBV4-1 TRBD2 TGCGCCAGCAGCCAAGATAGTCCAGCGGGAGTGGACAATGAGCAGTTCTTC CASSQDSPAGVDNEQFF
TRBJ2-1 NA TRBV7-8 TRBD2 TGTGCCAGCAGCCCCGGGACTAGCGGGAGTGGTGAGCAGTTCTTC CASSPGTSGSGEQFF
TRBJ1-4 NA TRBV2 NA TGTGCCAGCAGTGAAATGACTGATAATGAAAAACTGTTTTTT CASSEMTDNEKLFF
TRBJ2-7 NA TRBV28 TRBD2 TGTGCCAGCAGTTCCGGAGGGGCGGGTAGCGGGACCAACTTC CASSSGGAGSGTNF
TRBJ2-1 NA TRBV18 NA TGTGCCAGCTCACCACCGATGGGGGCGGAGCAGTTCTTC CASSPPMGAEQFF
TRBJ2-3 NA TRBV27 NA TGTGCCAGCACGGAGGGGCCGAGTTGGACAGATACGCAGTATTTT CASTEGPSWTDTQYF
TRBJ2-7 NA TRBV6-1 TRBD2 TGTGCCAGCGGACTAGCGGACTCCTACGAGCAGTACTTC CASGLADSYEQYF
TRBJ1-1 few TRBV7-9 TRBD1 TGTGCCAGCAGCATCCAGGGGGTCGGGAACACTGAAGCTTTCTTT CASSIQGVGNTEAFF
TRBJ2-3 once TRBV29-1 NA TGCAGCGTTGAGAAGACTAGAGGGAGCGCAGATACGCAGTATTTT CSVEKTRGSADTQYF
TRBJ1-3 NA TRBV6-1 NA TGTGCCAGCGCAAGCGATTCTGGAAACACCATATATTTT CASASDSGNTIYF
TRBJ1-2 NA TRBV28 TRBD1 TGTGCCAGCAGGATGGGACAGGGGGACGTATATGGCTACACCTTC CASRMGQGDVYGYTF
TRBJ1-2 few TRBV2 TRBD1 TGTGCCAGCAGTGAAAGCAGGACAGGGGGCGACTATGGCTACACCTTC CASSESRTGGDYGYTF
TRBJ2-5 once TRBV2 NA TGTGCCAGCAGGACAGGGAGGCAAGAGACCCAGTACTTC CASRTGRQETQYF
TRBJ1-1 NA TRBV5-1 TRBD1 TGCGCCAGCAGCTGGGAGGACAGGGAGTTAGCTTTCTTT CASSWEDRELAFF
TRBJ2-3 NA TRBV6-1 NA TGTGCCAGCAGTGAAGCGGGAGGAATAGATACGCAGTATTTT CASSEAGGIDTQYF
TRBJ2-2 NA TRBV5-1 NA TGCGCCAGCAGTCCAGGGGCAGCCAACGGGGAGCTGTTTTTT CASSPGAANGELFF
TRBJ2-1 NA TRBV5-4 NA TGTGCCAGCAGCCTTAGCGGCGATGAGCAGTTCTTC CASSLSGDEQFF
TRBJ2-1 NA TRBV29-1 NA TGCAGCGTTGTAGTCCGCTACAATGAGCAGTTCTTC CSVVVRYNEQFF
TRBJ2-6 NA TRBV13 NA TGTGCCAGCAGCGGCAGGGACTCTGGGGCCAACGTCCTGACTTTC CASSGRDSGANVLTF
TRBJ2-3 NA TRBV19 TRBD2 TGTGCCAGTAGCAGAAGACTAGCGGGGACCACAGATACGCAGTATTTT CASSRRLAGTTDTQYF
TRBJ1-5 NA TRBV2 TRBD1 TGTGCCAGCAGGGCGACAGGGAATCAGCCCCAGCATTTT CASRATGNQPQHF
TRBJ2-1 once TRBV7-9 NA TGTGCCAGCAGCGAACAGAGCTCCTACAATGAGCAGTTCTTC CASSEQSSYNEQFF
TRBJ1-1 NA TRBV27 NA TGTGCCAGCAGAAAGGGGTGGGACACTGAAGCTTTCTTT CASRKGWDTEAFF
TRBJ1-5 NA TRBV9 TRBD1 TGTGCCAGCAGCGTGACAGGGGCTCAGCCCCAGCATTTT CASSVTGAQPQHF
TRBJ1-1 NA TRBV6-5 TRBD1 TGTGCCAGCAGGAGAAGGGACAGAGATAACACTGAAGCTTTCTTT CASRRRDRDNTEAFF
TRBJ1-2 NA TRBV5-1 NA TGCGCCAGCAGCCTGCCGAGGGAGGGGCCCCGCTTTCTCTATGGCTACACCTTC CASSLPREGPRFLYGYTF
TRBJ2-5 NA TRBV5-4 TRBD1 TGTGCCAGCAGCGTGGGTCCAGGGGGAACCCAAGAGACCCAGTACTTC CASSVGPGGTQETQYF
TRBJ1-1 NA TRBV27 NA TGTGCCAGCAGTCCTAGCCCCTACGCGGCTGAAGCTTTCTTT CASSPSPYAAEAFF
TRBJ2-3 NA TRBV2 NA TGTGCCAGCAGTGACCACACAGATACGCAGTATTTT CASSDHTDTQYF
TRBJ2-3 NA TRBV7-3 NA TGTGCCAGCAGCTTAAGCGCTAGCTGGAGCACAGATACGCAGTATTTT CASSLSASWSTDTQYF
TRBJ2-1 NA TRBV11-3 TRBD1 TGTGCCAGCAGCCTCCGACAGGGGTCATCCTACAATGAGCAGTTCTTC CASSLRQGSSYNEQFF
TRBJ2-7 NA TRBV6-6 NA TGTGCCAGCAAATACGGAGGGGACTACGAGCAGTACTTC CASKYGGDYEQYF
TRBJ1-1 NA TRBV6-1 TRBD1 TGTGCCAGCAGTGAAGGACAGGGAGTTGGAGCTTTCTTT CASSEGQGVGAFF
TRBJ2-5 NA TRBV6-5 NA TGTGCCAGCAGTTATGTGTCGAGGGGCCAAGGGGGGACCCAGTACTTC CASSYVSRGQGGTQYF
TRBJ2-6 once TRBV6-1 NA TGTGCCAGCAGTGCCGGGTCTGGGGCCAACGTCCTGACTTTC CASSAGSGANVLTF
TRBJ2-1 NA TRBV13 TRBD1 TGTGCCAGCAGCTCGGCCGGGACAGACTCCTACAATGAGCAGTTCTTC CASSSAGTDSYNEQFF
TRBJ1-4 few TRBV30 NA TGTGCCTGGAGTACCCCGTTGACGACAGGATCTGGCGAAAAACTGTTTTTT CAWSTPLTTGSGEKLFF
TRBJ1-5 once TRBV5-6 NA TGTGCCAGCAGCACGGCCCAGGGCGATCAGCCCCAGCATTTT CASSTAQGDQPQHF
TRBJ2-1 NA TRBV6-5 NA TGTGCCAGCAGTTATGGCTGGTACAATGAGCAGTTCTTC CASSYGWYNEQFF
TRBJ2-1 NA TRBV15 NA TGTGCCACCAGCGGATTTGACTCGGGAGGGGGCCGGGAGCAGTTCTTC CATSGFDSGGGREQFF
TRBJ2-7 NA TRBV9 TRBD1 TGTGCCAGCAGCCCCCGACAGGGAGTAGACTACGAGCAGTACTTC CASSPRQGVDYEQYF
TRBJ2-5 NA TRBV5-1 TRBD2 TGCGCCAGCAGCGGCGGACTAGCCGGGAGAGAGACCCAGTACTTC CASSGGLAGRETQYF